This T cell receptor (beta chain) was captured in a study of control samples from healthy donors and cancer patients. The V end lost 4 bases, the J end lost 7 bases, and 10 bases lay between the germline ends. Looked up from germline, CDR1 is SNHLY and CDR2 is FYNNEI. The CDR3 is 12 amino acids. The table came from immunoSEQ multiplex PCR; TCRdb's copy has only in-frame clones and leaves some out. This table has about 120,000 clones, around 93% appearing once. The receptor was isolated from a woman in her 50s in good health. Sequenced: blood. The chain couples TRBV2 to TRBJ1-1; D remains ambiguous. Here the CDR3 DNA reads TGTGCCAGCAGTGGGAGTTCCAGTGAAGCTTTCTTT. Its translation: CASSGSSSEAFF.